A single sample gave rise to the 30 T cell receptor beta chains below, sequenced in a study of cytomegalovirus exposure and HLA in healthy donors. The PCR used 60 Vbeta and 13 Jbeta primers. Generated by immunoSEQ multiplex PCR, the TCRdb table keeps only in-frame clones and is missing some. The sample has about 210,000 clones; under 85% are singletons. Sequenced material: PBMCs. The receptors come from a woman between 45 and 60 years old in good health and CMV-seropositive.

This clone was detected only a few times. V is TRBV29-1 and J is TRBJ2-3; D is perhaps TRBD2 (7 bases). The CDR3 length is 14 residues. V lost 8 bases to trimming and J lost 1 base, with 16 bases between them. CDR1 is SQVTM, CDR2 ANQGSEA, per germline. For the CDR3, the DNA is TGCAGCACCCGGAGGGGGGGGCGCACAGATACGCAGTATTTT. This sequence encodes CSTRRGGRTDTQYF.

The CDR3 is CASSDVGDTQYF. CDR3 sequence (DNA): TGTGCCAGCAGCGACGTCGGAGATACGCAGTATTTT. The chain employs TRBV9 and TRBJ2-3; D not resolved. The CDR3 consists of 12 residues. The V end lost 3 bases, the J end lost 5 bases, and 7 bases lay between the germline ends. CDR1 SGDLS and CDR2 YYNGEE come from the germline V gene.

V usage is TRBV6-1 and J usage is TRBJ2-5, with 7 nucleotides matching TRBD2. This CDR3 region has 12 residues. Trimming removed 7 bases from V and 4 bases from J; junction bases left unmatched: 3. CDR1 is MNHNS and CDR2 is SASEGT in the germline V gene. Here the CDR3 reads CASKRGLETQYF. The CDR3 nucleotides read TGTGCCAGCAAGCGGGGTTTAGAGACCCAGTACTTC.

Worth noting for this clone: A junction boundary mismatches the germline segment, possibly from a read error. The CDR3 DNA is TGTGCCAGCAGCTTAATGGTGCCGGATAGCAATCAGCCCCAACATTTT. Translated: CASSLMVPDSNQPQHF. The chain is built from TRBV7-9 and TRBJ1-5; D not certain. Germline V gene sequence: CDR1 SEHNR, CDR2 FQNEAQ (reference sequence). CDR3 size: 16 residues.

The DNA of the CDR3 is TGTGCCAGCAGCCAAGGAGCATTATTAGAGATGAACACTGAAGCTTTCTTT. Amino acid sequence: CASSQGALLEMNTEAFF. The rearrangement uses TRBV4-2 and TRBJ1-1; D unresolved. Trimming left V 1 base short and J 0 bases short, with 15 bases between. The CDR3 is 17 residues long. Germline V gene lookup returns CDR1 LGHNA and CDR2 YNFKEQ.

This chain's CDR3 is CASSPRVGADTQYF. The CDR3 DNA sequence: TGTGCCAGCTCACCACGAGTGGGGGCGGATACGCAGTATTTT. The V and J genes are TRBV18 and TRBJ2-3, with a tentative D call TRBD1 (6 bases). The CDR3 totals 14 residues. Germline V gene data show CDR1 as KGHSH and CDR2 as LQKENI. Trimming took 1 base from V and 6 from J, leaving 11 bases between them.

The chain is built from TRBV5-1 and TRBJ1-3; a weak D match, TRBD1 (5 bases). This CDR3 contains 14 residues. Per the germline V gene, CDR1 is SGHRS and CDR2 is YFSETQ. Trimming removed 2 bases from V and 4 bases from J, with 10 bases in between. The CDR3 loop reads CASSFGGSGNTIYF. In DNA, the CDR3 is TGCGCCAGCAGCTTCGGGGGGTCAGGAAACACCATATATTTT.

The chain employs TRBV27 and TRBJ1-5; D is perhaps TRBD1 (6 bases). Germline V lookup: CDR1 MNHEY, CDR2 SMNVEV (reference sequence). The V end lost 6 bases, the J end lost 3 bases, and 12 bases lay between the germline ends. CDR3 length: 14 residues. The CDR3 coding sequence is TGTGCCAGCAGGTCGACAGGATTCAATCAGCCCCAGCATTTT. Protein sequence: CASRSTGFNQPQHF.

The sample holds a few counts of this clone. For the CDR3, the DNA is TGCGCCAGCAGCTTGGCACAGGGTTCCCTCCACTTT. As protein: CASSLAQGSLHF. The rearrangement joins TRBV5-1 to TRBJ1-6, with D perhaps matching TRBD1 (6 bases). The CDR3 is 12 residues long. Germline CDR1 is SGHRS and CDR2 is YFSETQ. With 0 bases removed from V and 14 bases from J, the gap between germline ends came to 9 bases.

V usage is TRBV28 and J usage is TRBJ1-2; 7 bases match TRBD1. The CDR3 runs to 16 residues. Germline V gives CDR1 MDHEN, CDR2 SYDVKM. The V and J ends lost 5 bases and 0 bases, in that order; junction bases with no gene match: 9. Here the CDR3 DNA reads TGTGCCAGCAGTCCCGGAGACAGGGCCCCTAACTATGGCTACACCTTC. It specifies CASSPGDRAPNYGYTF.

The V call is TRBV11-2, the J call TRBJ1-4; D perhaps matches TRBD1 (6 bases). Germline V gene data show CDR1 as SGHAT and CDR2 as FQNNGV. CDR3 length equals 13 residues. V gave up 6 bases and J gave up 8 bases, with 13 bases separating them. In DNA form, the CDR3 reads TGTGCCAGCAGGTCTACAGGGTTGGAAAAACTGTTTTTT. It codes for CASRSTGLEKLFF.

The chain links TRBV4-1 to TRBJ1-1, with D possibly matching TRBD1 (6 bases). Looked up from germline, CDR1 is MGHRA and CDR2 is YSYEKL. Trimming removed 3 bases at V and 8 bases at J, with 16 bases between. The CDR3 is made up of 14 amino acids. In DNA, the CDR3 is TGCGCCAGCAGCCAGTCGGACAGCCGGACAGAAGCTTTCTTT. Translating gives CASSQSDSRTEAFF.

The CDR3 protein is CASLAGGGQETQYF. CDR3 coding DNA: TGTGCCAGCCTAGCTGGAGGAGGCCAAGAGACCCAGTACTTC. The chain links TRBV7-9 to TRBJ2-5, with a possible D match to TRBD2 (5 bases). Germline V gene lookup returns CDR1 SEHNR and CDR2 FQNEAQ (reference sequence). This CDR3 is 14 amino acids long. Trimming left V 8 bases short and J 1 base short, with 14 bases between.

This chain connects TRBV19 to TRBJ2-7, with 7 bases matching TRBD2. CDR1 is LNHDA and CDR2 is SQIVND in the germline V gene (reference sequence). V gave up 5 bases and J gave up 4 bases; unmatched junction bases: 14. The length of the CDR3 is 16 residues. The CDR3 nucleotides are TGTGCCAGTAGTCCTCGGTTGATGGGGGGGAGGTACGAGCAGTACTTC. Protein: CASSPRLMGGRYEQYF.

The chain links TRBV30 to TRBJ2-5; no reliable D call. The length of the CDR3 is 12 residues. The germline CDR1 and CDR2 sequences are GTSNPN and SVGIG (reference sequence). Trimming removed 5 bases from V and 6 bases from J, with 13 bases in between. The CDR3 DNA reads TGTGCCTGGTCTACGGGTCAGAAGACCCAGTACTTC. This gives the protein CAWSTGQKTQYF.

The rearrangement joins TRBV6-1 to TRBJ2-1; TRBD2 might be the D (6 bases). The V end lost 8 bases, the J end lost 9 bases, and 17 bases lay between the germline ends. The CDR3 sequence is 13 residues long. Looked up from germline, CDR1 is MNHNS and CDR2 is SASEGT. In DNA form, the CDR3 reads TGTGCCAGCGGCGGGATTTATTCGCCTGAGCAGTTCTTC. It specifies CASGGIYSPEQFF.

The V call is TRBV29-1, the J call TRBJ2-7; D unclear. There are 13 residues in the CDR3. CDR1 and CDR2 from the germline V gene are SQVTM and ANQGSEA. V was trimmed by 4 bases and J by 4 bases, leaving 14 bases between them. CDR3 in amino acids: CSVVSVLKYEQYF. The CDR3 DNA reads TGCAGCGTTGTCAGCGTCCTTAAGTACGAGCAGTACTTC.

The CDR3 bases are TGTGCCAGCAGTTACTCAGGGGTAGGGCAGTACTTC. Amino acid sequence: CASSYSGVGQYF. This chain links TRBV2 with TRBJ2-5; tentative D call: TRBD1 (6 bases). Trimming left V 5 bases short and J 11 bases short, with 15 bases between. The CDR3 consists of 12 residues. CDR1 SNHLY and CDR2 FYNNEI come from the germline V gene. The variable domain in full, completed from reference TRBV2 and TRBJ2-5, reads EPEVTQTPSHQVTQMGQEVILRCVPISNHLYFYWYRQILGQKVEFLVSFYNNEISEKSEIFDDQFSVERPDGSNFTLKIRSTKLEDSAMYFCASSYSGVGQYFGPGTRLLVL.

As regards this clone: Other nucleotide sequences in the sample specify the same CDR3. The rearrangement joins TRBV19 to TRBJ2-3; 7 bases align to TRBD2. The CDR3 length is 15 residues. V gave up 5 bases and J gave up 0 bases; unmatched junction bases: 5. Per the germline V gene, CDR1 is LNHDA and CDR2 is SQIVND (reference sequence). The CDR3 DNA sequence: TGTGCCAGTAGTCGGGGAGGGCCCAGCACAGATACGCAGTATTTT. Translating it yields CASSRGGPSTDTQYF.

The genes are TRBV6-6 and TRBJ1-1; D possibly corresponds to TRBD1 (6 bases). The germline CDR1 and CDR2 sequences are MNHNY and SVGAGI (reference sequence). This CDR3 region has 13 residues. V was clipped by 9 bases and J by 8 bases, with 19 bases between them. The CDR3 sequence is CASNGGAQVEAFF. The DNA of the CDR3 is TGTGCCAGTAACGGGGGGGCTCAGGTCGAAGCTTTCTTT.

V and J are TRBV5-1 and TRBJ1-2; D uncertain. V was shortened by 0 bases and J by 6 bases, with 12 bases between the two germline ends. Germline assignment: CDR1 SGHRS and CDR2 YFSETQ. This CDR3 is built from 14 residues. CDR3: CASSLGPGADGYTF. The CDR3 nucleotides read TGCGCCAGCAGCTTGGGCCCGGGAGCGGATGGCTACACCTTC.

The CDR3 bases are TGTGCCAGCAGTTTCCTCGGGGGTCGGGGGGAGCTGTTTTTT. This codes for CASSFLGGRGELFF. The chain is built from TRBV27 and TRBJ2-2; D perhaps matches TRBD2 (6 bases). The length of the CDR3 is 14 residues. In germline, CDR1 is MNHEY, CDR2 SMNVEV (reference sequence). V was shortened by 3 bases and J by 8 bases, with 13 bases between the two germline ends.

V and J are TRBV18 and TRBJ1-5, with TRBD1 matching over 8 bases. The junction had 5 bases not matched to a gene; V was cut back by 4 bases and J by 0 bases. Germline assignment: CDR1 KGHSH and CDR2 LQKENI. This CDR3 is built from 16 residues. The CDR3 nucleotides read TGTGCCAGCTCACTTAACAGGGGGTCTAGCAATCAGCCCCAGCATTTT. It translates to CASSLNRGSSNQPQHF.

V gene TRBV7-9 combines with J gene TRBJ1-2; D not resolved. V was pared by 3 bases and J by 1 base, with 6 bases between. Germline assignment: CDR1 SEHNR and CDR2 FQNEAQ (reference sequence). CDR3 length equals 13 residues. CDR3 loop: CASSFAGNYGYTF. The CDR3 coding sequence is TGTGCCAGCAGCTTTGCCGGTAACTATGGCTACACCTTC.

The genes are TRBV5-6 and TRBJ2-3; 7 positions match TRBD1. Germline V gene sequence: CDR1 SGHDT, CDR2 YYEEEE. Unmatched junction bases numbered 1, after V lost 0 bases and J lost 0 bases. This CDR3 region has 15 residues. The CDR3, as DNA: TGTGCCAGCAGCTTGGGACAGGGCAGCACAGATACGCAGTATTTT. Protein: CASSLGQGSTDTQYF.

The V call is TRBV29-1, the J call TRBJ2-1, with D tentatively TRBD1 (5 bases). The germline gives CDR1 SQVTM, CDR2 ANQGSEA. This CDR3 region has 13 residues. V was trimmed by 0 bases and J by 2 bases, leaving 5 bases between them. CDR3 residues: CSVEEDTYNEQFF. CDR3 in DNA: TGCAGCGTTGAAGAGGACACCTACAATGAGCAGTTCTTC.

The V call is TRBV5-5, the J call TRBJ1-4, with a weak D call TRBD1 (5 bases). The CDR3 runs 17 residues. Trimming pared 3 bases from V and 5 bases from J, leaving 20 bases between. Germline V lookup: CDR1 SGHKS, CDR2 YYEKEE (reference sequence). The CDR3 bases are TGTGCCAGCAGCTCAGAAACCGTGACAGCTCCAAATGAAAAACTGTTTTTT. Protein: CASSSETVTAPNEKLFF.

This clone has a single count. This rearrangement joins TRBV7-2 to TRBJ2-3, with D maybe TRBD2 (5 bases). The CDR3 length is 16 residues. The germline V and J ends were trimmed by 3 bases and 2 bases, with 15 bases remaining between them. Germline values: CDR1 SGHTA, CDR2 FQGNSA. DNA for the CDR3: TGTGCCAGCAGCTTGGGTCCCCCGGAGGTCACAGATACGCAGTATTTT. Translation gives CASSLGPPEVTDTQYF.

The rearrangement uses TRBV15 and TRBJ2-1; no clear D gene. Germline V gives CDR1 LNHNV, CDR2 YYDKDF (reference sequence). V was trimmed by 5 bases and J by 4 bases, leaving 12 bases between them. CDR3 length: 14 amino acids. CDR3 coding DNA: TGTGCCACCAGCGTCAAGCTCGAATACAATGAGCAGTTCTTC. This encodes CATSVKLEYNEQFF.

This clone was seen a single time. This rearrangement joins TRBV19 to TRBJ1-1, with TRBD1 identical over 10 bases. The V gene's germline CDR1 is LNHDA and CDR2 SQIVND (reference sequence). The ends lost 3 bases at V and 5 bases at J; junction bases unmatched: 3. There are 14 residues in the CDR3. The CDR3 sequence is CASSMWDRGTEAFF. DNA for the CDR3: TGTGCCAGTAGTATGTGGGACAGGGGAACTGAAGCTTTCTTT.